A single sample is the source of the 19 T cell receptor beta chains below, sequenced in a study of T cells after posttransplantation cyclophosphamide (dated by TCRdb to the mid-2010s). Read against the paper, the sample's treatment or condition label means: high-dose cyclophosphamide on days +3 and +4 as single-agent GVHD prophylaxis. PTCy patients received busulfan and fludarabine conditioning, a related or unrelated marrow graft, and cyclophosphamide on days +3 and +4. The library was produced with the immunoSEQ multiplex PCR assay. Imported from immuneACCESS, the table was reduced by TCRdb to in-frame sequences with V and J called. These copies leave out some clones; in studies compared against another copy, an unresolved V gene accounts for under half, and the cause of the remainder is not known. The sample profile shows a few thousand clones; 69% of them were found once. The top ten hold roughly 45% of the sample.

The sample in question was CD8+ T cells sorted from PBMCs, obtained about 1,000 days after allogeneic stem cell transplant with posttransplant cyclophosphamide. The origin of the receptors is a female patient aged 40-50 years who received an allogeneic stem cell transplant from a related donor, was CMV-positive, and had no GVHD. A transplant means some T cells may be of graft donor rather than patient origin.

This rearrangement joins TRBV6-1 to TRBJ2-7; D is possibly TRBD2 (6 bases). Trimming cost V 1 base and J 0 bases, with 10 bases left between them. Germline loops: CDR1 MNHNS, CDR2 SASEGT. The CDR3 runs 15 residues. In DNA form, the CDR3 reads TGTGCCAGCAGTGAAGTCGACGGGAGCTCCTACGAGCAGTACTTC. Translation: CASSEVDGSSYEQYF.

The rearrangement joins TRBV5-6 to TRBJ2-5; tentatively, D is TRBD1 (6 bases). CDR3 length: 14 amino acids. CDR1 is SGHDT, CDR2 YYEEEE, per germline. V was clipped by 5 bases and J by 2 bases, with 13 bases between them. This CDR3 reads CASRRGQTQETQYF. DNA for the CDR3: TGTGCCAGCAGACGCGGACAGACTCAAGAGACCCAGTACTTC.

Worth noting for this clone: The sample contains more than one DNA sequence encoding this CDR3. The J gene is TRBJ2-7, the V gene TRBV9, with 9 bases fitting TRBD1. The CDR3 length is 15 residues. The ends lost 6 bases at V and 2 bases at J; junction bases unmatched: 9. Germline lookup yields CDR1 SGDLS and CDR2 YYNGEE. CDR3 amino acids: CASIIGQGTAYEQYF. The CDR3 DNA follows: TGTGCCAGCATTATCGGACAGGGGACGGCCTACGAGCAGTACTTC.

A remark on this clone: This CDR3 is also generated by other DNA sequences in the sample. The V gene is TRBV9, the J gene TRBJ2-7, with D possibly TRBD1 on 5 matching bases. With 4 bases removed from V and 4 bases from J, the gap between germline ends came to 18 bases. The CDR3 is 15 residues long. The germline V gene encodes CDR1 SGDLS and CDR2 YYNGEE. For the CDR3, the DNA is TGTGCCAGCAGCATCGAACAGGAGACGGCATACGAGCAGTACTTC. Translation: CASSIEQETAYEQYF. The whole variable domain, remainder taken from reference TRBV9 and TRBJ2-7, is DSGVTQTPKHLITATGQRVTLRCSPRSGDLSVYWYQQSLDQGLQFLIQYYNGEERAKGNILERFSAQQFPDLHSELNLSSLELGDSALYFCASSIEQETAYEQYFGPGTRLTVT.

The CDR3, as DNA: TGTGCCATTTTGCAGGGGGCATCGGGCGGGGAGCTGTTTTTT. Translating it yields CAILQGASGGELFF. The genes are TRBV10-3 and TRBJ2-2; TRBD1 matches 8 bases. The CDR3 covers 14 residues. In germline, CDR1 is ENHRY, CDR2 SYGVKD. The junction had 10 bases not matched to a gene; V was cut back by 9 bases and J by 7 bases.

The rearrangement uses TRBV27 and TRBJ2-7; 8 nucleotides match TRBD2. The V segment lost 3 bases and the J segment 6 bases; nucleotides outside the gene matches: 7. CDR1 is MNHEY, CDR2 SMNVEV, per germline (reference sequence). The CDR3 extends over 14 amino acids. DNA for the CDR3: TGTGCCAGCAGTTTTACGGGGGGGCCAGTCGAGCAGTACTTC. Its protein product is CASSFTGGPVEQYF.

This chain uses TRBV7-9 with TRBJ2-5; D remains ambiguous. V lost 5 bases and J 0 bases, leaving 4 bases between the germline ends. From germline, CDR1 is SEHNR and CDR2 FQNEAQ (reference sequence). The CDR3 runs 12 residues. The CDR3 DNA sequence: TGTGCCAGCAGCCCGTACCAAGAGACCCAGTACTTC. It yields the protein CASSPYQETQYF.

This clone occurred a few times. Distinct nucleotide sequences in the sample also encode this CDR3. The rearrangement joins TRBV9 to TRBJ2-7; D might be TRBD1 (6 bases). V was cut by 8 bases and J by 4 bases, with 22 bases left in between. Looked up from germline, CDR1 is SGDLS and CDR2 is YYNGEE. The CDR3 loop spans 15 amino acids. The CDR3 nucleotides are TGTGCCAGTTTTTTCAAGCAGGGGACGGCATACGAGCAGTACTTC. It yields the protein CASFFKQGTAYEQYF.

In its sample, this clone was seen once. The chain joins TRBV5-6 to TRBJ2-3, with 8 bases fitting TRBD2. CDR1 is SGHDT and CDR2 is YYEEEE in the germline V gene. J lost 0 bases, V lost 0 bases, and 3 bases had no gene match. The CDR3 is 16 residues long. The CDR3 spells CASSLGAGVSTDTQYF. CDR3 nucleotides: TGTGCCAGCAGCTTGGGAGCGGGGGTTAGCACAGATACGCAGTATTTT.

CDR3 bases: TGTGCCAGCAGCCAAGGTGCGGGGGGGCAGTACAATGAGCAGTTCTTC. Amino acid sequence: CASSQGAGGQYNEQFF. The chain joins TRBV4-2 to TRBJ2-1; 9 bases map to TRBD2. The CDR3 has 16 residues. CDR1 is LGHNA, CDR2 YNFKEQ, per germline. Germline trimming cut 1 base from V and 4 bases from J; bases unmatched to any gene: 5.

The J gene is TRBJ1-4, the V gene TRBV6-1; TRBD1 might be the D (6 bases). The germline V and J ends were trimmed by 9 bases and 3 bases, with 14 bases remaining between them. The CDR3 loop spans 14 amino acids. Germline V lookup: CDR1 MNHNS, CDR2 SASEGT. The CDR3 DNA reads TGTGCCAGTGACGGGGACATCTCTAATGAAAAACTGTTTTTT. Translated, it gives CASDGDISNEKLFF.

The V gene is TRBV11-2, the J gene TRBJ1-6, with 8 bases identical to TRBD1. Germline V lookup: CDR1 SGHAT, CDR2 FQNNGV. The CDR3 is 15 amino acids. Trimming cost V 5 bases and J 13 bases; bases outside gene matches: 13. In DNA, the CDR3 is TGTGCCAGCAGCGGGACAGGTGGATTCCTCGATCCCCTCCACTTT. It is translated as CASSGTGGFLDPLHF.

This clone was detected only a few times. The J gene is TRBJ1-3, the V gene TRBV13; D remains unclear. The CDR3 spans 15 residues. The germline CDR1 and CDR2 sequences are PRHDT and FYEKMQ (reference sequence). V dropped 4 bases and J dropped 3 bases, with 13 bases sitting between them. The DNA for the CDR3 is TGTGCCAGCAGCTCCGGGTTATCGGGTGGAAACACCATATATTTT. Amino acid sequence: CASSSGLSGGNTIYF. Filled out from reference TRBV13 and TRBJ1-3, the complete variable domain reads AAGVIQSPRHLIKEKRETATLKCYPIPRHDTVYWYQQGPGQDPQFLISFYEKMQSDKGSIPDRFSAQQFSDYHSELNMSSLELGDSALYFCASSSGLSGGNTIYFGEGSWLTVV.

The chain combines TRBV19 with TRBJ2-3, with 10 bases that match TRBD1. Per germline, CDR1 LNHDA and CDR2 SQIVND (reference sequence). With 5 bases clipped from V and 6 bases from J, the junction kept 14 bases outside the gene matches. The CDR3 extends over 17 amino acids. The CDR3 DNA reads TGTGCCAGTAGTGTTCGACAGGGGGCCCGGGGGTGGGATACGCAGTATTTT. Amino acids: CASSVRQGARGWDTQYF.

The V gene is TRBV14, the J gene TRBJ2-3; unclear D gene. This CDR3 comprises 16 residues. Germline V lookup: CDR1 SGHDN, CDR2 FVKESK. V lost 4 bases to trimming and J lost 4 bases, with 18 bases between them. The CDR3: CASSPRQVLLSDTQYF. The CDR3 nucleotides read TGTGCCAGCAGCCCCCGGCAGGTACTGCTGTCAGATACGCAGTATTTT.

The CDR3 spells CASSLDRGYEQYF. The DNA of the CDR3 is TGTGCCAGCAGCTTAGATCGAGGCTACGAGCAGTACTTC. The V and J genes are TRBV11-2 and TRBJ2-5, with D unresolved. The DNA end favors TRBJ2-7, so the J call may be wrong. CDR3 length equals 13 residues. The germline V gene has CDR1 SGHAT and CDR2 FQNNGV.

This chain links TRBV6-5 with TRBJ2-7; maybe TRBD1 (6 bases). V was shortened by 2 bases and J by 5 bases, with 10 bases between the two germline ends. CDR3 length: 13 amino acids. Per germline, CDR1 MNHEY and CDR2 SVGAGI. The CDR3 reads CASSYNSGDEQYF. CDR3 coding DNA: TGTGCCAGCAGTTACAATTCAGGGGACGAGCAGTACTTC.

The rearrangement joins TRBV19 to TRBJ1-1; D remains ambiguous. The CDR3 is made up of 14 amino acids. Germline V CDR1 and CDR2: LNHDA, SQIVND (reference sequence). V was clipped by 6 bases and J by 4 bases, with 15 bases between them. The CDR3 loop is CASSPFRSGTEAFF. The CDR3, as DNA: TGTGCCAGTAGCCCCTTTCGGTCGGGCACTGAAGCTTTCTTT. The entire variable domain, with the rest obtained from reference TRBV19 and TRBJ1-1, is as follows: DGGITQSPKYLFRKEGQNVTLSCEQNLNHDAMYWYRQDPGQGLRLIYYSQIVNDFQKGDIAEGYSVSREKKESFPLTVTSAQKNPTAFYLCASSPFRSGTEAFFGQGTRLTVV.

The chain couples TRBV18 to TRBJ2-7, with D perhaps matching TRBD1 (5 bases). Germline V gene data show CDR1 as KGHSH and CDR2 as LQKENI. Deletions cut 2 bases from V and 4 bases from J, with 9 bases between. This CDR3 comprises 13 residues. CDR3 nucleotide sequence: TGTGCCAGCTCACCAGTGGGGCCATACGAGCAGTACTTC. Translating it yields CASSPVGPYEQYF.